This T cell receptor (beta chain) was documented in a study of control samples from healthy donors and cancer patients. Only in-frame clones appear in the TCRdb table, and some are missing; sequencing was by immunoSEQ multiplex PCR. This sample yields around 27,000 clones, of which roughly 85% are seen a single time; around 7.1% belongs to the top ten. The source of this sequence is a woman aged 55-75 years with head and neck cancer. The material sequenced was PBMCs.

The CDR3 sequence: CASSLALSSSPDTQYF. As DNA, the CDR3 is TGCGCCAGCAGCTTGGCTTTGTCTAGCTCGCCAGATACGCAGTATTTT. The gene calls are TRBV5-1 and TRBJ2-3; TRBD2 is a possible D gene (5 bases). Trimming took off 0 bases at V and 4 bases at J, with 15 bases between the two ends. This CDR3 contains 16 residues. The germline V gene has CDR1 SGHRS and CDR2 YFSETQ.